This T cell receptor beta chain was obtained from a study of T cells in Graves' hyperthyroidism and ophthalmopathy. RNA transcripts were the template for amplifying TCR beta CDR3 regions. TCR CDR3 regions were first amplified by RT-PCR with HTBI primers. TCRdb passed the multiplex PCR reads through MiXCR, listing each CDR3 protein once. Here the sample spans 130,000 to 150,000 distinct CDR3 sequences, around 20% being singletons. This clonotype was seen at least ten times. Patients were aged 18 to 65, had disease duration under 2 months, and had newly diagnosed hyperthyroidism. Lactation, pregnancy, other autoimmune disease or uncontrolled infection excluded patients. At first hyperthyroidism diagnosis, before any ophthalmopathy symptoms, the blood sample was collected. This CDR3 has 15 amino acids. Germline values: CDR1 DFQATT, CDR2 SNEGSKA (reference sequence). V lost 5 bases, J lost 3 bases, and 17 bases lay in between.

J is TRBJ2-1 and V is TRBV20-1; possibly TRBD2 for D (5 bases). The TCR comes from a woman in her forties or fifties with Graves' hyperthyroidism that later progressed to Graves' ophthalmopathy. Sequenced material: blood. CDR3 protein: CSAAGPSSLYNEQFF. CDR3 sequence (DNA): TGCAGTGCTGCGGGCCCGTCCTCACTCTACAATGAGCAGTTCTTC.